The source of this TCR beta chain is a study of response to subunit inactivated influenza vaccine (dated by TCRdb to between 2017 and 2018). Describing the broader study: To follow how T cells responded to a trivalent subunit inactivated influenza vaccine, the researchers relied on deep quantitative profiling of the T cell receptor repertoire. The investigation overall reported the following: The authors proposed that each seasonal influenza vaccination may bring in only a limited number of new T cells.

Note on this clonotype: Its antigen specificity is not known. At one end the junction does not follow the germline gene, possibly because of a read error.

The CDR3 starts with the cysteine, ends with the phenylalanine, and has 12 residues. The sequence is cut down to CDR3 DNA, 36 bases in frame from base 1. CDR1 and CDR2 are drawn from the germline V gene (reference sequence): SEHNR, FQNEAQ. Library preparation was by RT-PCR. Sequencing relied on an Illumina HiSeq 2500. Through fastp at Q25 and MiXCR, TCRdb rebuilt clones from the public reads, retaining in-frame beta chains. A single entry per CDR3 protein holds the most common genes and DNA from its merged rows. The sample table holds roughly 790,000 distinct CDR3 sequences, of which 21% were seen once. Of the sample, roughly 10% is held by the ten largest clones.

Source: PBMCs from blood, taken around 5 days after vaccination. This clonotype was sampled from a man aged 50-60 years who received an inactivated influenza vaccine. Donor details come from another sample of the same person, matched by shared clones. In this chain, TRBV7-9 is recombined with TRBJ2-7; confidence is insufficient to name the D gene. The CDR3 loop reads CASSLVSSEQYF. The sequenced DNA is TGTGCCAGCAGCTTAGTTTCCTCCGAGCAGTACTTC.